These 24 T cell receptor beta chains share one sample of origin, sequenced in a study of blood T cell repertoires in COVID-19. Libraries were prepared by immunoSEQ multiplex PCR; TCRdb keeps only in-frame clonotypes and omits some of them. The data hold fewer than 200,000 clones, with 70% to 90% observed a single time. The sample was PBMCs or T cells enriched from blood (not recorded which). The receptors were gathered from a woman between 50 and 59 years old who had recovered from COVID-19.

In its sample, this clone was seen a few times. Other nucleotide sequences in the sample specify the same CDR3. V usage is TRBV18 and J usage is TRBJ1-3, with D possibly being TRBD1 (6 bases). The length of the CDR3 is 14 residues. Germline V gene sequence: CDR1 KGHSH, CDR2 LQKENI. The V end lost 3 bases, the J end lost 2 bases, and 8 bases lay between the germline ends. The CDR3 coding sequence is TGTGCCAGCTCACCTGCAGGGGCTGGAAACACCATATATTTT. Translated, it gives CASSPAGAGNTIYF.

The rearrangement joins TRBV30 to TRBJ1-4; D remains ambiguous. The V end lost 2 bases, the J end lost 5 bases, and 3 bases lay between the germline ends. The CDR3 is 11 amino acids. CDR1 and CDR2 (germline): GTSNPN, SVGIG (reference sequence). The chain's CDR3 is CAWSPNEKLFF. The CDR3 bases are TGTGCCTGGAGTCCGAATGAAAAACTGTTTTTT.

V gene TRBV7-9 combines with J gene TRBJ2-1; 14 nucleotides match TRBD2. The germline V gene encodes CDR1 SEHNR and CDR2 FQNEAQ (reference sequence). J was trimmed by 3 bases and V by 5 bases; bases with no gene match: 6. The CDR3 runs to 17 residues. CDR3 amino acids: CASSPGGLAGDYNEQFF. For the CDR3, the DNA is TGTGCCAGCAGCCCAGGGGGACTAGCGGGAGACTACAATGAGCAGTTCTTC.

V usage is TRBV30 and J usage is TRBJ1-6, with 7 nucleotides matching TRBD1. J was trimmed by 9 bases and V by 1 base; bases with no gene match: 12. Germline V lookup: CDR1 GTSNPN, CDR2 SVGIG (reference sequence). This CDR3 is 16 amino acids long. Here the CDR3 DNA reads TGTGCCTGGAGTGAGATCGGGGGACAGATTCGTTCACCCCTCCACTTT. Its translation is CAWSEIGGQIRSPLHF. The entire variable domain, with the rest obtained from reference TRBV30 and TRBJ1-6, is as follows: SQTIHQWPATLVQPVGSPLSLECTVEGTSNPNLYWYRQAAGRGLQLLFYSVGIGQISSEVPQNLSASRPQDRQFILSSKKLLLSDSGFYLCAWSEIGGQIRSPLHFGNGTRLTVT.

J is TRBJ2-3 and V is TRBV6-5; the match to TRBD1 covers 7 bases. There are 13 residues in the CDR3. CDR1 is MNHEY, CDR2 SVGAGI, per germline. The trim removed 6 bases at V and 9 bases at J, leaving 9 bases unmatched. The CDR3: CASSHNRQGTQYF. The CDR3 DNA follows: TGTGCCAGCAGCCACAACCGACAGGGCACGCAGTATTTT.

The chain links TRBV19 to TRBJ1-5; tentative D call: TRBD1 (6 bases). CDR1 and CDR2 from the germline V gene are LNHDA and SQIVND (reference sequence). The length of the CDR3 is 14 residues. With 8 bases removed from V and 2 bases from J, the gap between germline ends came to 13 bases. CDR3 sequence (DNA): TGTGCCAGTCTCAGGGGAGAGGGCAATCAGCCCCAGCATTTT. Amino acids: CASLRGEGNQPQHF.

J is TRBJ2-1 and V is TRBV28; 8 bases map to TRBD2. The CDR3 runs to 15 residues. Per the germline V gene, CDR1 is MDHEN and CDR2 is SYDVKM. Losses at the gene ends were 3 bases for V and 6 bases for J; bases not matched to a gene: 7. The CDR3 nucleotides read TGTGCCAGCAGTTTGGGCGGGGGGCGATCCAATGAGCAGTTCTTC. It is translated as CASSLGGGRSNEQFF.

V gene TRBV18 combines with J gene TRBJ2-7, with D tentatively TRBD1 (6 bases). Trimming cost V 2 bases and J 7 bases, with 12 bases left between them. The germline gives CDR1 KGHSH, CDR2 LQKENI. The CDR3 is 13 amino acids. For the CDR3, the DNA is TGTGCCAGCTCACCAGGGGGCCCCAGGGAGCAGTACGTC. Protein: CASSPGGPREQYV.

The CDR3 DNA follows: TGTGCCAGCAGTGCTGGCGGGTCGAACACCTTC. Translation: CASSAGGSNTF. The V and J genes are TRBV12-3 or TRBV12-4 and TRBJ1-2; no reliable D call. V was shortened by 5 bases and J by 12 bases, with 13 bases between the two germline ends. This CDR3 contains 11 residues.

This rearrangement joins TRBV19 to TRBJ1-4; D gene ambiguous. CDR1 LNHDA and CDR2 SQIVND come from the germline V gene (reference sequence). This CDR3 spans 14 amino acids. Deletions cut 9 bases from V and 0 bases from J, with 11 bases between. The CDR3 DNA reads TGTGCCAGCTCCGGAGGTGCAACTAATGAAAAACTGTTTTTT. Translating it yields CASSGGATNEKLFF.

The chain is built from TRBV5-1 and TRBJ2-3, with D hard to call. CDR1 is SGHRS and CDR2 is YFSETQ in the germline V gene. This CDR3 is built from 14 residues. V was cut by 0 bases and J by 2 bases, with 7 bases left in between. As DNA, the CDR3 is TGCGCCAGCAGCTTGGGGGCCCTCACAGATACGCAGTATTTT. It encodes CASSLGALTDTQYF.

This clone was seen a few times. This chain uses TRBV6-1 with TRBJ1-6; no clear D gene. CDR3 length equals 14 residues. The germline V and J ends were trimmed by 3 bases and 10 bases, with 13 bases remaining between them. Germline assignment: CDR1 MNHNS and CDR2 SASEGT. The CDR3, as DNA: TGTGCCAGCAGTGATGGACCCCGGAGGTCACCCCTCCACTTT. Translating gives CASSDGPRRSPLHF.

This chain joins TRBV28 and TRBJ1-5, with a tentative D call TRBD1 (6 bases). V lost 7 bases and J 4 bases, leaving 17 bases between the germline ends. The CDR3 is 15 amino acids. Germline CDR1 and CDR2: MDHEN and SYDVKM. The CDR3 DNA follows: TGTGCCAGCAACCCAATGAGGGGGAGTAATCAGCCCCAGCATTTT. Protein: CASNPMRGSNQPQHF.

This clone was recorded once. CDR3 in amino acids: CASSQDVRRGGDSPLHF. CDR3 bases: TGTGCCAGCAGCCAAGATGTACGTCGAGGGGGGGATTCACCCCTCCACTTT. The gene calls are TRBV14 and TRBJ1-6, with D tentatively TRBD1 (6 bases). The CDR3 has 17 residues. V shed 0 bases and J shed 8 bases, with 17 bases lying between them. Germline CDR1 is SGHDN and CDR2 is FVKESK.

This rearrangement joins TRBV2 to TRBJ1-5; 9 bases are shared with TRBD1. The germline gives CDR1 SNHLY, CDR2 FYNNEI. This CDR3 spans 14 amino acids. V lost 8 bases, J lost 6 bases, and 8 bases stayed unmatched. This chain's CDR3 is CASLPGQGGQPQHF. As DNA, the CDR3 is TGTGCCAGCCTACCGGGACAGGGAGGTCAGCCCCAGCATTTT.

This clone was seen more than once but under ten times. J is TRBJ2-1 and V is TRBV20-1; D gene unclear. CDR1 and CDR2 (germline): DFQATT, SNEGSKA (reference sequence). V was clipped by 6 bases and J by 9 bases, with 12 bases between them. This CDR3 is built from 11 residues. For the CDR3, the DNA is TGCAGTGCCAGTCCCACAAGTGAGCAGTTCTTC. Protein sequence: CSASPTSEQFF.

The rearrangement uses TRBV28 and TRBJ2-1; TRBD2 might be the D (6 bases). V shed 5 bases and J shed 2 bases, with 19 bases lying between them. CDR3 length: 17 residues. The germline V gene has CDR1 MDHEN and CDR2 SYDVKM. DNA of the CDR3: TGTGCCAGCAGTACCCCGGGAGTCACCGGGGCCTACAATGAGCAGTTCTTC. Amino acids: CASSTPGVTGAYNEQFF.

This clone has only one observation. The rearrangement uses TRBV24-1 and TRBJ1-5; D ambiguous. The germline V gene encodes CDR1 KGHDR and CDR2 SFDVKD. With 2 bases removed from V and 5 bases from J, the gap between germline ends came to 9 bases. There are 14 residues in the CDR3. CDR3 nucleotides: TGTGCCACCAGTGATTCGGGGAGTCATCAGCCCCAGCATTTT. Protein product: CATSDSGSHQPQHF.

This clone was counted only a few times. This sequence joins TRBV5-8 and TRBJ1-4; D gene ambiguous. The germline gives CDR1 SGHTS, CDR2 YDEGEE. V lost 6 bases and J 7 bases, leaving 16 bases between the germline ends. CDR3 length equals 14 residues. The CDR3 here is CASTTRAAGEKLFF. The CDR3 DNA reads TGTGCCAGCACCACGAGGGCCGCAGGTGAAAAACTGTTTTTT. Full variable domain (rest looked up from reference TRBV5-8 and TRBJ1-4): EAGVTQSPTHLIKTRGQQATLRCSPISGHTSVYWYQQALGLGLQFLLWYDEGEERNRGNFPPRFSGRQFPNYSSELNVNALELEDSALYLCASTTRAAGEKLFFGSGTQLSVL.

This chain links TRBV6-6 with TRBJ1-1; D is possibly TRBD1 (6 bases). Germline CDR1 is MNHNY and CDR2 is SVGAGI (reference sequence). The CDR3 spans 13 residues. The V and J ends lost 10 bases and 3 bases respectively, with 15 bases between them. This chain's CDR3 is CAIRGQRYTEAFF. The DNA of the CDR3 is TGTGCCATCAGAGGACAGCGATACACTGAAGCTTTCTTT.

V usage is TRBV6-1 and J usage is TRBJ2-7; tentatively, D is TRBD2 (5 bases). Per germline, CDR1 MNHNS and CDR2 SASEGT. The length of the CDR3 is 15 residues. V was clipped by 1 base and J by 3 bases, with 13 bases between them. The CDR3 nucleotides are TGTGCCAGCAGTGAAGTACATACGGGGAGCTACGAGCAGTACGTC. This sequence encodes CASSEVHTGSYEQYV.

This clone was recorded a few times. This chain connects TRBV10-2 to TRBJ1-5; 9 bases line up with TRBD1. In germline, CDR1 is WSHSY, CDR2 SAAADI. With 4 bases clipped from V and 8 bases from J, the junction kept 6 bases outside the gene matches. The CDR3 runs 14 residues. This CDR3 is CASSAQGALEPQHF. CDR3 in DNA: TGCGCCAGCAGTGCACAGGGGGCTTTGGAGCCCCAGCATTTT.

The chain uses TRBV4-3 and TRBJ1-5; 11 bases map to TRBD1. V was clipped by 4 bases and J by 6 bases; unmatched bases: 5. CDR3 length equals 15 residues. The germline gives CDR1 LGHNA, CDR2 YSLEER. The DNA for the CDR3 is TGCGCCAGCAGCCTGGGACAGGGGGAAGTTCAGCCCCAGCATTTT. This encodes CASSLGQGEVQPQHF.

This chain joins TRBV11-3 and TRBJ1-4; D gene ambiguous. Germline V lookup: CDR1 SGHNT, CDR2 YENEEA. Trimming cost V 0 bases and J 5 bases, with 10 bases left between them. This CDR3 is built from 15 residues. The CDR3 DNA reads as TGTGCCAGCAGCTTAGATCATGGAGGGAATGAAAAACTGTTTTTT. As protein: CASSLDHGGNEKLFF.